This T cell receptor (beta chain) was sequenced in a study of blood T cell repertoires in COVID-19. The wider study: Italy, Spain and the United States were the sources of the convalescent and acute COVID-19 samples. T cells, B-cell-depleted T cells, or PBMCs provided the cDNA or gDNA that served as material.

How the authors handled the data: Cell counts per sample came from amplifying reference gene primers. Some clones are missing from TCRdb's copy, which holds only in-frame ones; the method was immunoSEQ multiplex PCR. D and trimming were read from the DNA, whereas the V and J calls and clone size are those reported in that table. The top ten clones hold around 6% of a sample with about 230,000 clones, around 83% of them seen once. This CDR3 spans 14 amino acids. Unmatched junction bases numbered 7, after V lost 5 bases and J lost 5 bases. CDR1 is SNHLY, CDR2 FYNNEI, per germline. Sequencing was carried out using peripheral blood. The rearrangement uses TRBV2 and TRBJ2-7; 9 bases line up with TRBD2. The TCR sequence derives from a man older than 75 with acute or convalescent COVID-19. CDR3 nucleotide sequence: TGTGCCAGCAGTCCCAGAGCGGGAGGTCACGAGCAGTACTTC. Translating it yields CASSPRAGGHEQYF.